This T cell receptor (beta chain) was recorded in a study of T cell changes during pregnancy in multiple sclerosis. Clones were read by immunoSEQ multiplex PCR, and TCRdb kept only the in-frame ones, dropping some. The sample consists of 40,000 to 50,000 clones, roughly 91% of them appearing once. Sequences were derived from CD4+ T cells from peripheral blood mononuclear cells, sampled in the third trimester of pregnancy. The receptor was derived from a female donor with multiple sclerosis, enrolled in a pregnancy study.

For the CDR3, the DNA is TGCGCCAGCAGCTTGGGGCAGGGGAGCGCGAACACCGGGGAGCTGTTTTTT. This codes for CASSLGQGSANTGELFF. This chain uses TRBV5-1 with TRBJ2-2; TRBD1 is a possible D gene (6 bases). Trimming took off 0 bases at V and 0 bases at J, with 12 bases between the two ends. In germline, CDR1 is SGHRS, CDR2 YFSETQ. The CDR3 covers 17 residues.